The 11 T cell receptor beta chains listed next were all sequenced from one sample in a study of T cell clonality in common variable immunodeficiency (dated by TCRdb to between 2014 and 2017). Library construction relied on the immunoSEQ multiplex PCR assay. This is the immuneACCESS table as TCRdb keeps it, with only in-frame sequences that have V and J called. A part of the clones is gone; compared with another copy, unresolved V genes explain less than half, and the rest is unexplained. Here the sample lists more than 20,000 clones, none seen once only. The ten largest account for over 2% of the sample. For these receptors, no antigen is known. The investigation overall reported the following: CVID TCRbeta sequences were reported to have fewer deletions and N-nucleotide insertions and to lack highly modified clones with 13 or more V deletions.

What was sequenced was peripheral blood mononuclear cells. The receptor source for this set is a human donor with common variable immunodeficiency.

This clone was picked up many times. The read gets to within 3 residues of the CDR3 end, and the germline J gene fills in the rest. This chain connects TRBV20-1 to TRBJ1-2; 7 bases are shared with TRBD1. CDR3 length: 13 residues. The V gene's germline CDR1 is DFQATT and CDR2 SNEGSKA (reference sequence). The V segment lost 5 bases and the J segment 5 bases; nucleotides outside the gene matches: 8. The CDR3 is CSARWDSWYGYTF. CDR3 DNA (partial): TGCAGTGCTCGTTGGGACAGTTGGTATGGC.

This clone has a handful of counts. CDR3 DNA, as far as it was read: TGCGCCAGCAGCTTTGGGACTAGCGGGGGAACTAGCACAGATACG. It translates to CASSFGTSGGTSTDT. Given in full, the CDR3 is CASSFGTSGGTSTDTQYF. The chain uses TRBV5-1 and TRBJ2-3; 14 bases map to TRBD2. The CDR3 end is not reached by the read, which stops 3 residues before it; the germline J gene fills it in. Germline V CDR1 and CDR2: SGHRS, YFSETQ. Trimming removed 2 bases from V and 0 bases from J; junction bases left unmatched: 5. The CDR3 totals 18 residues.

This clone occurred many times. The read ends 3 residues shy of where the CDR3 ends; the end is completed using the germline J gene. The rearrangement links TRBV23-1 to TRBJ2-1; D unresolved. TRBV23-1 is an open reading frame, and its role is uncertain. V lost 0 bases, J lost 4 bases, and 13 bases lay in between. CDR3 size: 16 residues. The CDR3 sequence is CASSQSLGGLYNEQFF. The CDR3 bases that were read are TGCGCCAGCAGTCAATCGTTAGGTGGGCTTTACAATGAG.

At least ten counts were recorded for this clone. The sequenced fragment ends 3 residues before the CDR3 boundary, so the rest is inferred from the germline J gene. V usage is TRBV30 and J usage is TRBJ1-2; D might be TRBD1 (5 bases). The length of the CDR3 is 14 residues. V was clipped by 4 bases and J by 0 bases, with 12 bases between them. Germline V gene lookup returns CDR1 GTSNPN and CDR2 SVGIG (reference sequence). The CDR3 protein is CAWMPGATNYGYTF. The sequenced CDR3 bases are TGTGCCTGGATGCCTGGGGCGACTAACTATGGC.

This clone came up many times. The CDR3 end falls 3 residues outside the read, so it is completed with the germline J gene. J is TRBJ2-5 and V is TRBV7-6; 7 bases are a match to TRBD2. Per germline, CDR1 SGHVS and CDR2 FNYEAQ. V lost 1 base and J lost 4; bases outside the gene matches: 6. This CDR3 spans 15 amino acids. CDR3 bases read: TGTGCCAGCAGCTTAGGGGGGGGTGTTCGAGAGACC. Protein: CASSLGGGVRET. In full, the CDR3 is CASSLGGGVRETQYF.

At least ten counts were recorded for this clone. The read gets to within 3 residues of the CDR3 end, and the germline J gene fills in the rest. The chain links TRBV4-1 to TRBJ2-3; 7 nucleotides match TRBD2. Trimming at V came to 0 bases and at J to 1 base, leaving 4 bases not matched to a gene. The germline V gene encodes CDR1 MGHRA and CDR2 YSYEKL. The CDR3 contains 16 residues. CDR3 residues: CASSQDRAGGTDTQYF. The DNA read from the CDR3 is TGCGCCAGCAGCCAAGATAGGGCGGGGGGCACAGATACG.

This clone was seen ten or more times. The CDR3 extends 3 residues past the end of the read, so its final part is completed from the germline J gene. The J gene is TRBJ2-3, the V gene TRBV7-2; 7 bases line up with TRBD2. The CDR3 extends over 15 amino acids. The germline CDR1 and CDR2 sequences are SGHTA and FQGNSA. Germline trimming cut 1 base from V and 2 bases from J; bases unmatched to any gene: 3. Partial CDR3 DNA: TGTGCCAGCAGCTTAGGACTAGCCCTCACAGATACG. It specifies CASSLGLALTDT. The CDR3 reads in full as CASSLGLALTDTQYF. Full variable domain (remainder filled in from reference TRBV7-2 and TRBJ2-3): GAGVSQSPSNKVTEKGKDVELRCDPISGHTALYWYRQSLGQGLEFLIYFQGNSAPDKSGLPSDRFSAERTGGSVSTLTIQRTQQEDSAVYLCASSLGLALTDTQYFGPGTRLTVL.

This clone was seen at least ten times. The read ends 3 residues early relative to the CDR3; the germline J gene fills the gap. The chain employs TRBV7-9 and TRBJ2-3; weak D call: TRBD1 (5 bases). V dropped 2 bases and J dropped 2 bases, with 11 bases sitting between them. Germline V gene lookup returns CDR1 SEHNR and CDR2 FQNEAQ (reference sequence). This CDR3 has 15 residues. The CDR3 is CASSLRQPDTDTQYF. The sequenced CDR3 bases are TGTGCCAGCAGCTTACGACAGCCAGACACAGATACG.

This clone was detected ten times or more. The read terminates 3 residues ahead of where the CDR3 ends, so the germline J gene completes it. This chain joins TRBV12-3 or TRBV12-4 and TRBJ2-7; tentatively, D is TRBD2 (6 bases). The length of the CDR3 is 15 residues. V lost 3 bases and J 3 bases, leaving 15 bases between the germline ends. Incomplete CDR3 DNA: TGTGCCAGCAGTTTGGGGGGAGGATCTGACTACGAG. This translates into CASSLGGGSDYE. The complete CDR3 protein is CASSLGGGSDYEQYF.

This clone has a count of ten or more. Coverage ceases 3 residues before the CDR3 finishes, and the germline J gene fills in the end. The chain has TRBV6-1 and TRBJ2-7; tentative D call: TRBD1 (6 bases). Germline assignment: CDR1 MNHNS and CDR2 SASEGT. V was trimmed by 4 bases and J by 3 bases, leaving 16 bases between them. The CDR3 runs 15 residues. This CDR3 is CASSVDWTEIYEQYF. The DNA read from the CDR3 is TGTGCCAGCAGTGTCGACTGGACAGAGATCTACGAG.

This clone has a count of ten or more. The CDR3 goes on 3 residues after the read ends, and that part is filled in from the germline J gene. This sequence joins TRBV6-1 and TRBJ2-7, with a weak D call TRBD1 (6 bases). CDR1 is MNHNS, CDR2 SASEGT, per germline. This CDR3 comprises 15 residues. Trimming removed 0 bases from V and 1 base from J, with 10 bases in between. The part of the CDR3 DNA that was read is TGTGCCAGCAGTGAAGCTCCCGACAGGTCCTACGAG. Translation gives CASSEAPDRSYE. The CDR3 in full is CASSEAPDRSYEQYF.